A single sample gave rise to the 14 T cell receptor delta chains below, sequenced in a study of gamma-delta T cells after stem cell transplantation. TCRdb reanalyzed the RT-PCR reads using CATT. The data contain 8,500 to 13,000 delta-chain clones, 1.3% of them singletons. The sequenced sample consisted of gamma-delta T cells. The receptors originated from a human donor. It is not recorded whose cells these are; they may come from a transplant donor.

This clone is classed as medium-sized. This chain links TRDV2 with TRDJ1; 10 nucleotides align to TRDD3. This CDR3 has 16 residues. Germline CDR1 reads GEAIGNYY; CDR2 reads EKD. V dropped 3 bases and J dropped 0; count of bases not matched to a gene: 6. This CDR3 is CACDPLGDYNTDKLIF. As DNA, the CDR3 is TGTGCCTGTGACCCACTGGGGGATTACAACACCGATAAACTCATCTTT.

In its sample, this clone was seen a few times. The protein held in TCRdb is that of a much larger clone and does not match this DNA's translation at residue 10, likely because of a read error; the protein shown is translated from the DNA. The J gene is TRDJ1, the V gene TRDV2; 9 bases line up with TRDD3. Germline values: CDR1 GEAIGNYY, CDR2 EKD. CDR3 length equals 16 residues. V was clipped by 3 bases and J by 0 bases; unmatched bases: 7. The CDR3 here is CACDPLGESDTDKLIF. CDR3 sequence (DNA): TGTGCCTGTGACCCACTGGGGGAGTCGGACACCGATAAACTCATCTTT.

This clone was counted only a few times. TCRdb has a much larger clone's protein, which differs at residue 13 from the translation of this DNA, likely because of a read error; what is shown is the protein translated from the DNA. J is TRDJ1 and V is TRDV2; D gene ambiguous. The CDR3 totals 15 residues. Germline CDR1 GEAIGNYY, CDR2 EKD. The CDR3 region is CACDKVSLNTDKPIF. CDR3 sequence (DNA): TGTGCCTGTGACAAGGTGTCCCTTAACACCGATAAACCCATCTTT.

A few counts support this clone. A much larger clonotype is one base distant, so this may be a read error. V and J are TRDV2 and TRDJ1; TRDD3 might be the D (6 bases). Germline CDR1 reads GEAIGNYY; CDR2 reads EKD. There are 21 residues in the CDR3. The ends were cut back, 3 bases at V and 0 bases at J, with 31 bases in the middle. The chain's CDR3 is CACDSVRDLERGTLYTDKLIF. CDR3 nucleotides: TGTGCCTGTGACTCAGTGCGGGACCTCGAGAGGGGGACCCTGTACACCGATAAACTCATCTTT.

This clone was picked up a small number of times. The rearrangement links TRDV2 to TRDJ1; 7 nucleotides agree with TRDD3. After removal of 4 bases from V and 0 bases from J, the junction contained 7 bases not matched to a gene. Germline V gives CDR1 GEAIGNYY, CDR2 EKD. This CDR3 spans 15 amino acids. DNA for the CDR3: TGTGCCTGTGATGACCTGGGGGTCCACACCGATAAACTCATCTTT. Its protein is CACDDLGVHTDKLIF.

This clone was detected only a few times. TCRdb assigns this DNA the protein of a much larger clone, which departs from its translation at residue 3; this likely reflects a read error, and the protein shown comes from translating the DNA. The chain combines TRDV2 with TRDJ1, with D unclear. Germline V gene sequence: CDR1 GEAIGNYY, CDR2 EKD. This CDR3 region has 14 residues. In DNA form, the CDR3 reads TGTGCCTTTGACATGGTACGGGGCACCGATAAACTCATCTTT. Translated: CAFDMVRGTDKLIF.

On this clone: TCRdb's entry gives the protein of a much larger clone, which mismatches this DNA's translation at residue 3, likely from a read error; the protein reported here is translated from the DNA. The genes are TRDV2 and TRDJ1; 9 bases align to TRDD3. The CDR3 runs 15 residues. CDR1 GEAIGNYY and CDR2 EKD come from the germline V gene. The CDR3, as DNA: TGTGCCCGTGACACCTTACTGGGGGAGCTCGATAAACTCATCTTT. Protein sequence: CARDTLLGELDKLIF.

Note on this clone: A much larger clone lies a single base off, so this may be a read error. This same CDR3 is encoded by further DNA sequences in the sample. The J gene is TRDJ1, the V gene TRDV2; 10 bases align to TRDD3. The length of the CDR3 is 17 residues. Germline V lookup: CDR1 GEAIGNYY, CDR2 EKD. The CDR3 is CACEPLTGGSVGDKLIF. DNA of the CDR3: TGTGCCTGTGAGCCCCTCACTGGGGGATCGGTTGGCGATAAACTCATCTTC.

This clone occurred many times. The chain is built from TRDV2 and TRDJ1; D is ambiguous. CDR1 and CDR2 from the germline V gene are GEAIGNYY and EKD. Deletions cut 0 bases from V and 5 bases from J, with 21 bases between. The CDR3 has 17 residues. CDR3 protein: CACDTVGSTDGRDKLIF. CDR3 nucleotide sequence: TGTGCCTGTGACACCGTAGGGTCTACAGACGGAAGGGATAAACTCATCTTT.

This clone was observed a few times. The mismatch at residue 8 between this DNA's translation and the TCRdb protein of a much larger clone likely reflects a read error; the protein shown is translated from the DNA. The chain couples TRDV2 to TRDJ1; D ambiguous. The V gene lost 3 bases and the J gene lost 5 bases, with 12 bases spanning the gap. CDR1 is GEAIGNYY, CDR2 EKD, per germline. CDR3 length: 13 amino acids. The CDR3 DNA reads as TGTGCCTGTGACCCTGTTGGTGGGGATAAACTCATCTTT. This codes for CACDPVGGDKLIF.

Worth noting for this clone: TCRdb shows a much larger clone's protein in place of this DNA's translation, and the two differ at residue 6, likely through a read error; the protein shown is translated from the DNA. The CDR3 loop reads CAFWGTQGGTDKLIF. The CDR3 DNA reads as TGTGCCTTTTGGGGGACACAAGGTGGGACCGATAAACTCATCTTT. The chain combines TRDV3 with TRDJ1; 7 bases are shared with TRDD3. Germline loops: CDR1 TVYSNPD, CDR2 GDNSRS (reference sequence). The CDR3 runs to 15 residues. Unmatched junction bases numbered 11, after V lost 2 bases and J lost 2 bases.

This clone occurred a few times. A read error may be the cause here, since a much bigger clone is one base away. V and J are TRDV2 and TRDJ3, with 7 nucleotides matching TRDD3. The CDR3 covers 20 residues. V trimming: 3 bases; J trimming: 2 bases; junction bases outside the gene matches: 15. Looked up from germline, CDR1 is GEAIGNYY and CDR2 is EKD. CDR3 amino acids: CACDATGEYASPWDTRQMFF. The CDR3 nucleotides read TGTGCCTGTGACGCCACTGGGGAATACGCGAGTCCCTGGGACACCCGACAGATGTTTTTC.

This clone was seen a handful of times. TCRdb's entry gives the protein of a much larger clone, which mismatches this DNA's translation at residue 9, likely from a read error; the protein reported here is translated from the DNA. The chain couples TRDV2 to TRDJ1; 7 nucleotides line up with TRDD3. V gave up 1 base and J gave up 2 bases; unmatched junction bases: 12. From germline, CDR1 is GEAIGNYY and CDR2 EKD. The CDR3 has 17 amino acids. This CDR3 is CACDTLLGHTSTDKLIF. The CDR3 DNA reads TGTGCCTGTGACACTCTACTGGGGCATACGTCGACCGATAAACTCATCTTT.

With regard to this clone: For this DNA, TCRdb reports the protein of a much larger clone, which diverges at residue 3, most likely from a read error; the protein presented here is translated directly from the DNA. The chain carries TRDV2 and TRDJ1; TRDD3 matches 9 bases. Germline V gives CDR1 GEAIGNYY, CDR2 EKD. This CDR3 spans 15 amino acids. The CDR3 DNA follows: TGTGCCCGTGACACGATTTCGGGGATACGCGATAAACTCATCTTT. Protein product: CARDTISGIRDKLIF.